These T cell receptor beta chains were read from a single sample in a study of T cell responses to AZD1222 COVID-19 vaccine. Sequencing was performed with immunoSEQ multiplex PCR; in TCRdb, only in-frame clones are kept and a portion is missing. Found here are about 76,000 clones, roughly 80% of them singletons; the top ten hold 25% to 30%. This sample comprised peripheral blood, obtained 28 days after the second dose of the MenACWY control vaccine. Every receptor here comes from an adult who received the MenACWY meningococcal vaccine as a control. Each CDR3 is given with its conserved first and last residue. A D gene is named only where the DNA matches it firmly. Size tells how often a clone was seen (once, few, many) or the class of an expanded clone, and some rows leave it out.

CDR3nt	CDR3aa	d_gene	abundance	v_gene	j_gene
TGTGCCAGCAGTCGGACGGCTGGAAACACCATATATTTT	CASSRTAGNTIYF	-	-	TRBV6-5	TRBJ1-3
TGTGCCAGCAGCCACCTTACAGGGGTGAACACCGGGGAGCTGTTTTTT	CASSHLTGVNTGELFF	TRBD1	-	TRBV5-5	TRBJ2-2
TGTGCCAGCGGAAAGACCCTCCAAACACCCCTCCACTTT	CASGKTLQTPLHF	-	-	TRBV6-5	TRBJ1-6
TGTGCCAGCAGTTTCTTTACGGGGACTGAAGCTTTCTTT	CASSFFTGTEAFF	-	-	TRBV12-3/TRBV12-4	TRBJ1-1
TGTGCCAGCAGCTTAGACCCCTCGGGGGGGGCCACAGATACGCAGTATTTT	CASSLDPSGGATDTQYF	TRBD2	-	TRBV11-2	TRBJ2-3
TGTGCCAGCAGCGTAGAGGGACATAGCACAGATACGCAGTATTTT	CASSVEGHSTDTQYF	-	few	TRBV9	TRBJ2-3
TGTGCCAGCTCGGGAAGGGTCACTGGGGCCAACGTCCTGACTTTC	CASSGRVTGANVLTF	-	-	TRBV18	TRBJ2-6
TGTGCCAGCAGCCCCAACCCACATAAGAACACTGAAGCTTTCTTT	CASSPNPHKNTEAFF	-	-	TRBV7-2	TRBJ1-1
TGTGCCAGCAGTAAAGAGGCTGAAAAACTGTTTTTT	CASSKEAEKLFF	-	few	TRBV12-3/TRBV12-4	TRBJ1-4
TGCGCCAGCAGCTCGGGACAGGGGGCCAACGTCCTGACTTTC	CASSSGQGANVLTF	TRBD1	-	TRBV5-1	TRBJ2-6
TGCGCCAGCAGCCAAGATGAAGGAGGGGCCAAAGGCTACACCTTC	CASSQDEGGAKGYTF	-	-	TRBV4-1	TRBJ1-2
TGCAGCGTTGCGGAGGGGGCCACTGAAGCTTTCTTT	CSVAEGATEAFF	TRBD1	once	TRBV29-1	TRBJ1-1
TGTGCCAGCAGTGCCGGCCTTAACTATGGCTACACCTTC	CASSAGLNYGYTF	-	-	TRBV28	TRBJ1-2
TGTGCCAGCAGTTCGGCAAGCCGGCCCCAGCATTTT	CASSSASRPQHF	-	few	TRBV12-3/TRBV12-4	TRBJ1-5
TGCGCCAGCAGCTTGGGTGGGACTAGCCCCCAAGAGACCCAGTACTTC	CASSLGGTSPQETQYF	TRBD2	-	TRBV5-1	TRBJ2-5
TGTGCCAGCAGCTTAAATGGGAACACTGAAGCTTTCTTT	CASSLNGNTEAFF	-	-	TRBV7-2	TRBJ1-1
TGCAGCGTGGTACGCGGGGGGAACACTGAAGCTTTCTTT	CSVVRGGNTEAFF	-	-	TRBV29-1	TRBJ1-1
TGTGCCAGCCGGGGAGGAGGGGGAAGGGGCTACACCTTC	CASRGGGGRGYTF	-	-	TRBV2	TRBJ1-2
TGCGCCAGCAGCTCGACAGGGGGTGGTGGTGAAGCTTTCTTT	CASSSTGGGGEAFF	TRBD1	-	TRBV5-1	TRBJ1-1
TGTGCCAGCAACGGGGCAGAAGGAAGGACTGAAGCTTTCTTT	CASNGAEGRTEAFF	-	once	TRBV28	TRBJ1-1
TGTGCCTGGAGCCGGGACAGGGGGGGAAAACTGTTTTTT	CAWSRDRGGKLFF	TRBD1	-	TRBV30	TRBJ1-4
TGTGCCAGCAGCCCCACCCGGGACAGGGGCTACGAGCAGTACTTC	CASSPTRDRGYEQYF	TRBD1	-	TRBV11-1	TRBJ2-7
TGCGCCAGCAGCTTGGCCGACAGCTATGGCTACACCTTC	CASSLADSYGYTF	-	once	TRBV5-1	TRBJ1-2
TGTGCCAGCAGCCCACCCCCCGAAAAGTCCCCGGCCAAAAACATTCAGTACTTC	CASSPPPEKSPAKNIQYF	-	-	TRBV7-2	TRBJ2-4
TGTGCCAGCAGTTACCGGACAGGGGACGAGCAGTACTTC	CASSYRTGDEQYF	TRBD1	-	TRBV6-6	TRBJ2-7
TGTGCCAGCTCGGGACAGATTTCCTTCTCTGGGGCCAACGTCCTGACTTTC	CASSGQISFSGANVLTF	TRBD1	-	TRBV18	TRBJ2-6
TGTGCCAGCAGATTACAGGGTCCCACTGAAGCTTTCTTT	CASRLQGPTEAFF	-	-	TRBV6-5	TRBJ1-1
TGTGCCAGCAGCTTAACGGGGACGGCGAACACTGAAGCTTTCTTT	CASSLTGTANTEAFF	-	-	TRBV7-3	TRBJ1-1
TGTGCCAGCAGCTTGGGGCAGGGGGGGACTGATAGGGTAGCTTTCTTT	CASSLGQGGTDRVAFF	TRBD1	-	TRBV5-4	TRBJ1-1
TGTGCCAGCAGCTCGGGGTGGAATCAGCCCCAGCATTTT	CASSSGWNQPQHF	-	-	TRBV11-2	TRBJ1-5
TGTGCCTGGAGTGTACCCGGGGGGGATGAAGCTTTCTTT	CAWSVPGGDEAFF	-	-	TRBV30	TRBJ1-1
TGTGCCAGCAGTTACGCCCCCCGCGACGGCAATGAGCAGTTCTTC	CASSYAPRDGNEQFF	-	few	TRBV6-5	TRBJ2-1
TGTGCCTGGAGTTTCGGCGAAGGGGGGAAACTGTTTTTT	CAWSFGEGGKLFF	-	-	TRBV30	TRBJ1-4
TGTGCCAGCACCCCGGGAGCGGGGGGCACAGATACGCAGTATTTT	CASTPGAGGTDTQYF	TRBD2	-	TRBV7-2	TRBJ2-3
TGTGCCAGCAGCGGACTGGGACAGGCCAATTCACCCCTCCACTTT	CASSGLGQANSPLHF	TRBD1	-	TRBV7-2	TRBJ1-6
TGTGCCAGCAGCTTAGATAGCCGAGTTGGCTACACCTTC	CASSLDSRVGYTF	-	-	TRBV11-2	TRBJ1-2
TGTGCCAGCAGCTTGTATAGGTTAGAGACCCAGTACTTC	CASSLYRLETQYF	-	-	TRBV5-6	TRBJ2-5
TGTGCCACCAGTGATTCCGGGCCATCCTACAATGAGCAGTTCTTC	CATSDSGPSYNEQFF	-	-	TRBV24-1	TRBJ2-1
TGTGCCAGCAGCTTGGGCGGATTTAATTCACCCCTCCACTTT	CASSLGGFNSPLHF	-	-	TRBV5-6	TRBJ1-6
TGTGCCAGCAGCTTTGACAGGGCCTACGAGCAGTACTTC	CASSFDRAYEQYF	TRBD1	-	TRBV5-6	TRBJ2-7
TGTGCCAGCTCACCGGGCGGCCTGAACACTGAAGCTTTCTTT	CASSPGGLNTEAFF	-	-	TRBV18	TRBJ1-1
TGTGCCAGCACCAAGGGGGGCGCGGAGTCCTACGAGCAGTACTTC	CASTKGGAESYEQYF	-	-	TRBV2	TRBJ2-7
TGTGCCAGTAGTGAAACGGATGGCACTGAAGCTTTCTTT	CASSETDGTEAFF	-	-	TRBV19	TRBJ1-1
TGTGCCAGCAGCAAAGGAATCCTGAACAGGGGGGGCCAAGAGACCCAGTACTTC	CASSKGILNRGGQETQYF	-	few	TRBV21-1	TRBJ2-5
TGTGCCAGCTCACCTCGTGGGACAGGGACCTACGAGCAGTACTTC	CASSPRGTGTYEQYF	TRBD1	few	TRBV18	TRBJ2-7
TGTGCCAGCAACCTGGCGGGAGGCGACCCCTACGAGCAGTACTTC	CASNLAGGDPYEQYF	TRBD2	-	TRBV28	TRBJ2-7
TGTGCCTGGAGTACGGGACAGGGGTCTAATGAGCAGTTCTTC	CAWSTGQGSNEQFF	TRBD1	-	TRBV30	TRBJ2-1
TGTGCCAGCAGCGTAGTGGGTAATTCGAATGAGCAGTTCTTC	CASSVVGNSNEQFF	-	once	TRBV9	TRBJ2-1
TGTGCCAGCAGCTTAACCCCAGGGGTTTCCACAGATACGCAGTATTTT	CASSLTPGVSTDTQYF	-	-	TRBV7-3	TRBJ2-3
TGTGCCAGCAGAGTGACGCGGATGAACACTGAAGCTTTCTTT	CASRVTRMNTEAFF	-	once	TRBV4-2	TRBJ1-1
TGTGCCAGCAGCTTCGACAGGGCCAATGGCTACACCTTC	CASSFDRANGYTF	TRBD1	few	TRBV6-5	TRBJ1-2
TGCAGCATCCGACAGAACACTGAAGCTTTCTTT	CSIRQNTEAFF	-	-	TRBV29-1	TRBJ1-1
TGTGCCAGCAGCTTAAACGGACAGTCCCAAGAGACCCAGTACTTC	CASSLNGQSQETQYF	-	-	TRBV7-2	TRBJ2-5
TGCGCCAGCAGCTTGGGAACGGCCACAGATACGCAGTATTTT	CASSLGTATDTQYF	-	-	TRBV5-1	TRBJ2-3